The present T cell receptor beta chain was sequenced within a study of cytomegalovirus exposure and HLA in healthy donors. Study-wide findings and caveats: Listed as cytomegalovirus-associated were about 160 TCR beta chains. Subsequent analysis revealed that first-cohort TCR clusters tended to co-occur in the 120 or so validation repertoires. In vitro assays verified that a few CMV-associated chains recognized CMV antigens specifically.

A remark on this clone: Antigen: not known.

Data came from immunoSEQ multiplex PCR; TCRdb stores just in-frame clones and leaves some out. This sample has about 110,000 clones, with roughly 90% found just once. Separate from the approximately 670-subject first cohort was the approximately 130-subject validation cohort, to which the donors belonged. Germline V lookup: CDR1 LGHNA, CDR2 YSLEER. The CDR3 runs 18 residues. V lost 4 bases to trimming and J lost 5 bases; unmatched junction nucleotides: 17. The chain combines TRBV4-3 with TRBJ2-5; 9 bases fit TRBD1. This TCR was recovered from a woman under 40 in good health and CMV-seropositive. The material sequenced was PBMCs. The CDR3 loop is CASSPGAAYGTGRETQYF. The CDR3 DNA reads as TGCGCCAGCAGCCCCGGGGCGGCGTACGGGACAGGGAGGGAGACCCAGTACTTC.